This TCR beta chain was retrieved from a study of T cells after yellow fever vaccination. Study-level findings and limits: A secondary response was less intense yet reached its peak sooner, at day 5 versus 15. Post-booster repertoires again held most primary-vaccination clones (roughly 95% CD4, roughly 88% CD8). Contamination by abundant bulk-population clonotypes could be present in FACS-sorted repertoires.

This clonotype was seen a few times. Antigen specificity is unknown. J lost 6 bases, V lost 3 bases, and 5 bases had no gene match. The CDR3 is 15 amino acids. CDR1 and CDR2 from the germline V gene are LNHDA and SQIVND (reference sequence). In making TCR cDNA, 5'RACE template switching added a universal primer site and UMIs to it. TCRdb fed the 5' RACE reads into MiXCR, producing one record per CDR3 protein. Of about 220,000 distinct CDR3 sequences listed, less than 3.5% are singletons. This clonotype originated in a man aged 18 to 30 who received the YFV17D yellow fever vaccine. The input for sequencing was CD4+ T cells sorted from PBMCs, taken 10 days after the yellow fever booster vaccination. The chain carries TRBV19 and TRBJ2-1; 10 nucleotides match TRBD1. CDR3 nucleotide sequence: TGTGCCAGTAGTATTGACAGGGGGCTTTTCAATGAGCAGTTCTTC. Translated, it gives CASSIDRGLFNEQFF.